This T cell receptor (beta chain) was sequenced for a study of blood T cell repertoires in COVID-19. Study background: The United States, Italy and Spain supplied acute and convalescent COVID-19 samples.

Assay: immunoSEQ multiplex PCR; the TCRdb copy retains only in-frame clones and omits some. The profile shows some 160,000 clones, about 83% of them singletons. This CDR3 contains 15 residues. V shed 0 bases and J shed 4 bases, with 13 bases lying between them. Germline V gene sequence: CDR1 SGHRS, CDR2 YFSETQ. The sequence was collected from an elderly woman with COVID-19, enrolled during active disease. The specimen was peripheral blood. The chain has TRBV5-1 and TRBJ1-2, with TRBD1 as a possible D gene (6 bases). The CDR3 DNA follows: TGCGCCAGCAGCTTGGAACAGGGTTCATTCTATGGCTACACCTTC. Protein sequence: CASSLEQGSFYGYTF.